The source of this T cell receptor beta chain is a study of cytomegalovirus exposure and HLA in healthy donors. The V and J ends lost 0 bases and 0 bases, in that order; junction bases with no gene match: 5. Germline-derived CDR1 and CDR2 are SQVTM and ANQGSEA. The CDR3 totals 15 residues. A word on this clone: The antigen is not known. Other DNA sequences in the same sample also yield this CDR3.

Study-wide findings and caveats: In presence/absence analyses, roughly uniform sequencing depth across donors was assumed. TCR beta sequences reportedly predicted the HLA-A and HLA-B alleles of most subjects accurately. Earlier findings revealed that most TCR beta V segments proved productive either about 87% or about 30% of the time.

Primers for the PCR totalled 60 Vbeta and 13 Jbeta. Only in-frame clones appear in the TCRdb table, and some are missing; sequencing was by immunoSEQ multiplex PCR. The table has 150,000 to 200,000 clones, approximately 70% seen once. This chain joins TRBV29-1 and TRBJ2-7; 7 bases map to TRBD1. Sequencing was carried out using PBMCs. The receptor was derived from a woman under 40 in good health and CMV-seronegative. CDR3 DNA: TGCAGCGTTGAAGATCGACAGGGCTACTCCTACGAGCAGTACTTC. Its protein product is CSVEDRQGYSYEQYF.